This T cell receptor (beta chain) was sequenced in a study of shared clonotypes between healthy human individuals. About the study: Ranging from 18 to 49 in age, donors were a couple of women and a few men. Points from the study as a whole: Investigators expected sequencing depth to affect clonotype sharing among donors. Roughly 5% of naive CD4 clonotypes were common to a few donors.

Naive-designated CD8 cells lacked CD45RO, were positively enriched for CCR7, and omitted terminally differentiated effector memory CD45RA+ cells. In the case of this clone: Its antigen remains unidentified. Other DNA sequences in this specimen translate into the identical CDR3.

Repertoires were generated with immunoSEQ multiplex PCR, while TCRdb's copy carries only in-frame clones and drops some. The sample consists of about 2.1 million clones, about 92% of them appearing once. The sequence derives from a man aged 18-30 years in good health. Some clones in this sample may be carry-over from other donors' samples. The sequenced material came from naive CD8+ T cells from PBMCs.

CDR3 in amino acids: CASSLGVGNYEQYF. The DNA of the CDR3 is TGTGCCAGCAGCTTGGGGGTAGGGAACTACGAGCAGTACTTC. The chain links TRBV11-2 to TRBJ2-7; D is possibly TRBD1 or TRBD2 (5 bases each). The CDR3 has 14 residues. The ends were cut back, 3 bases at V and 3 bases at J, with 12 bases in the middle. CDR1 is SGHAT, CDR2 FQNNGV, per germline.